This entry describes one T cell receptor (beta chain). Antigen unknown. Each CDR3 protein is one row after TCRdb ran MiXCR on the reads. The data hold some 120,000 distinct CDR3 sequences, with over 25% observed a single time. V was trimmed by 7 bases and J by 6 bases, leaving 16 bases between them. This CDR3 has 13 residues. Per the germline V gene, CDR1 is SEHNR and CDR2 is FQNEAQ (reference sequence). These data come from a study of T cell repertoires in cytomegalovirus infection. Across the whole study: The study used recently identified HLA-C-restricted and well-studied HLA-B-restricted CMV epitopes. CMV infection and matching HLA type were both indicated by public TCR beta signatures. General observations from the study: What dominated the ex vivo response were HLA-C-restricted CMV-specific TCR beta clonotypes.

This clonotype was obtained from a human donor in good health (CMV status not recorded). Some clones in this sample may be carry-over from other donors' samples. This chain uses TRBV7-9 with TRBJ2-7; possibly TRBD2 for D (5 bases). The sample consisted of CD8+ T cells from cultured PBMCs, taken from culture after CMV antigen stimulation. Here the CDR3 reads CASTSALGGEQYF. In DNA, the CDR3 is TGTGCCAGCACCTCAGCCTTAGGAGGCGAGCAGTACTTC.